This T cell receptor beta chain appears in the sequencing data of a study of cytomegalovirus exposure and HLA in healthy donors. At the level of the study: There were 350 to 450 genotyped donors. Of these, roughly 84% fell in the genetic ancestry cluster associated with self-reported Caucasian donors.

Study-level results: Reports indicate that TCR beta sequences accurately predicted the HLA-A and HLA-B alleles of most subjects.

The PCR employed 60 Vbeta primers together with 13 Jbeta primers. TCRdb keeps only in-frame clones here, not all; method: immunoSEQ multiplex PCR. The sample has around 150,000 clones, about 85% seen once. Trimming at V came to 8 bases and at J to 10 bases, leaving 9 bases not matched to a gene. The CDR3 length is 12 residues. Germline V gene lookup returns CDR1 LGHNT and CDR2 FRNRAP. Healthy individuals who donated bone marrow served as the donors. On this clone itself: Its matching antigen is unknown.

The sequencing input was PBMCs. The chain carries TRBV12-5 and TRBJ1-1; TRBD1 matches 8 bases. This TCR came from a man younger than 35 in good health and CMV-seropositive. The CDR3 sequence is CASPQGAGGAFF. The CDR3 DNA reads as TGTGCTAGTCCTCAGGGGGCAGGGGGAGCTTTCTTT.